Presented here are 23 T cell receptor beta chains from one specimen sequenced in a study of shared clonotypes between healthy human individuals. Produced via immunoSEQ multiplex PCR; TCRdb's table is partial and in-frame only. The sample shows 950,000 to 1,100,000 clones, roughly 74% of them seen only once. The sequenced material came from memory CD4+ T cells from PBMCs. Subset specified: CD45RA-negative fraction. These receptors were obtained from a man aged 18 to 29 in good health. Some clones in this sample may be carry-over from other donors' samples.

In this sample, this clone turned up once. The DNA for the CDR3 is TGTGCCAGCAGTTACTCGGGGTCGCGTTCCTACGAGCAGTACTTC. It codes for CASSYSGSRSYEQYF. This chain joins TRBV6-5 and TRBJ2-7, with no clear D. With 0 bases removed from V and 1 base from J, the gap between germline ends came to 10 bases. This CDR3 is built from 15 residues. CDR1 is MNHEY and CDR2 is SVGAGI in the germline V gene.

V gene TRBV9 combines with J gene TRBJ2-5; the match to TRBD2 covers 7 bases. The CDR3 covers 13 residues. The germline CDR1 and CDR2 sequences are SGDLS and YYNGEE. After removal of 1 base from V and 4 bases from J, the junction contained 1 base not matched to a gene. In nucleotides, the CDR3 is TGTGCCAGCAGCGTAAGGGAGGGAGAGACCCAGTACTTC. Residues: CASSVREGETQYF.

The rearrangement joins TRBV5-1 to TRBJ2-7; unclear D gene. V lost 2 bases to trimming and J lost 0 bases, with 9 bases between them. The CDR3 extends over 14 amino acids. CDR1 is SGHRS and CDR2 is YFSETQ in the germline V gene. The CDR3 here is CASSFTESSYEQYF. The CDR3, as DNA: TGCGCCAGCAGCTTCACAGAGAGCTCCTACGAGCAGTACTTC.

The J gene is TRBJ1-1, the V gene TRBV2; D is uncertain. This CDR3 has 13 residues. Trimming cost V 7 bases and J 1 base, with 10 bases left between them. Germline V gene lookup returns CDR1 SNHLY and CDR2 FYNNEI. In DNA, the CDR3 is TGTGCCAGCAAGGGCCCGCGGAACACTGAAGCTTTCTTT. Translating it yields CASKGPRNTEAFF.

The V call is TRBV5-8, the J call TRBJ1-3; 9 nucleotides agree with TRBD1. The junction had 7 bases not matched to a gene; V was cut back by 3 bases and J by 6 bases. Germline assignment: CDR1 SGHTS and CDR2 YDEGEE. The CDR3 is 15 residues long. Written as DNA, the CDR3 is TGTGCCAGCAGCTCCGAGACAGGGGGAGTAAACACCATATATTTT. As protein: CASSSETGGVNTIYF.

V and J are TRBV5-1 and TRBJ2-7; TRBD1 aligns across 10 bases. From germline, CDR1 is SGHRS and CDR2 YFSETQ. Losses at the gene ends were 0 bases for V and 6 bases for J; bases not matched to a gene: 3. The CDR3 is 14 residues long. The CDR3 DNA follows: TGCGCCAGCAGCTTGGGGGACAGGGGTGGCGAGCAGTACTTC. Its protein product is CASSLGDRGGEQYF.

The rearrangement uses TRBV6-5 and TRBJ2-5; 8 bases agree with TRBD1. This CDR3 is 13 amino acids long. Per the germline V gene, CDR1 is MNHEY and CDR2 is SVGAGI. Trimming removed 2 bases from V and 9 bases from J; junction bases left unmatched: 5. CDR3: CASSYPGGRAQYF. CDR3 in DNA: TGTGCCAGCAGTTACCCAGGGGGCCGGGCCCAGTACTTC.

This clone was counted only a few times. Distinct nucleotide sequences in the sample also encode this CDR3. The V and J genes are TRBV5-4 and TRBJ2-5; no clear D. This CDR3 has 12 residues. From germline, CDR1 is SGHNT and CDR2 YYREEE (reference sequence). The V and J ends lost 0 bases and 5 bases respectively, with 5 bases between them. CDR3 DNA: TGTGCCAGCAGCTTGGCCGGGGAGACCCAGTACTTC. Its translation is CASSLAGETQYF.

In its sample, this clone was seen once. This CDR3 is CASSFPWGSADTQYF. CDR3 bases: TGTGCCAGCAGCTTCCCCTGGGGGAGCGCAGATACGCAGTATTTT. J is TRBJ2-3 and V is TRBV7-7; perhaps D is TRBD1 or TRBD2 (5 bases each). The germline CDR1 and CDR2 sequences are SSHAT and FNYEAQ (reference sequence). This CDR3 contains 15 residues. The V end was cut by 3 bases, the J end by 4 bases, with 14 bases between.

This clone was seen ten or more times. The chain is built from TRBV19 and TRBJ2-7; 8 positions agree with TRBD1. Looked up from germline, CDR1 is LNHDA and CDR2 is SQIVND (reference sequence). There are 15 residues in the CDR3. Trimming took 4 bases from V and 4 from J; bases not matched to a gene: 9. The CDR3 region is CASSSTGTGLYEQYF. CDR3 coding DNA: TGTGCCAGTAGTAGCACCGGGACAGGACTATACGAGCAGTACTTC.

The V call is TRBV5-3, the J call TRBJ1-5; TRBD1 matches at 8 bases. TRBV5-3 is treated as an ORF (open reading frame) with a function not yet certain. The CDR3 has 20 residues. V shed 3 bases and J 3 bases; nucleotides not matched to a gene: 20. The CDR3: CARSSPDRETVPTNNQPQHF. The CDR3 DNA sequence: TGTGCCAGAAGCTCGCCGGACAGGGAAACAGTCCCCACAAACAATCAGCCCCAGCATTTT.

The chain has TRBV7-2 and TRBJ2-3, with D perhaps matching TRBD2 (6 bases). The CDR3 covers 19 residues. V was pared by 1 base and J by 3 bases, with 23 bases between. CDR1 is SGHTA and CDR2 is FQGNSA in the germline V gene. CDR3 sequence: CASSLVGRSGAWGTDTQYF. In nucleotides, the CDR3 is TGTGCCAGCAGCTTAGTGGGGAGGTCGGGAGCATGGGGGACAGATACGCAGTATTTT.

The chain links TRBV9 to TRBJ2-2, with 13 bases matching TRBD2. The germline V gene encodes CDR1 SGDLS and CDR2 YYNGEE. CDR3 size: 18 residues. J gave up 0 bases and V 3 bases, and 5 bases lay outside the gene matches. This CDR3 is CASSAGTSGITNTGELFF. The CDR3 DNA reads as TGTGCCAGCAGCGCCGGGACTAGCGGGATTACGAACACCGGGGAGCTGTTTTTT.

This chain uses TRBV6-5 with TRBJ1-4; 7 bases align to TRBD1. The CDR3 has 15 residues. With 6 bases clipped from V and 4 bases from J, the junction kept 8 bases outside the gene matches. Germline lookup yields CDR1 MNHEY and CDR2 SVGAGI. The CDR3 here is CASRAPGQHNEKLFF. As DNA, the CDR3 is TGTGCCAGCAGAGCTCCGGGACAGCATAATGAAAAACTGTTTTTT.

The CDR3 DNA sequence: TGTGCCAGCAGCCGGGACGGGAACTATGGCTACACCTTC. This codes for CASSRDGNYGYTF. The rearrangement joins TRBV2 to TRBJ1-2; D possibly corresponds to TRBD1 (5 bases). CDR1 SNHLY and CDR2 FYNNEI come from the germline V gene. The CDR3 runs to 13 residues. V was shortened by 6 bases and J by 2 bases, with 10 bases between the two germline ends.

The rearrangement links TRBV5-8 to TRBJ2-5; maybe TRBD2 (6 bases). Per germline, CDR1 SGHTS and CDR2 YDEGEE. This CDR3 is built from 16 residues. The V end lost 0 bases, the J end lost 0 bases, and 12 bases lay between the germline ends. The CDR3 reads CASSLGAGGYQETQYF. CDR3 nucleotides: TGTGCCAGCAGCTTGGGAGCGGGTGGGTACCAAGAGACCCAGTACTTC.

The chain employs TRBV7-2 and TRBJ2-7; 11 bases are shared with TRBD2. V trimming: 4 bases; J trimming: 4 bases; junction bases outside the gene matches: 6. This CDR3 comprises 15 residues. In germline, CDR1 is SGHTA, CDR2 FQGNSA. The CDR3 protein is CASSSKTSGIYEQYF. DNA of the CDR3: TGTGCCAGCAGCTCCAAGACTAGCGGGATTTACGAGCAGTACTTC.

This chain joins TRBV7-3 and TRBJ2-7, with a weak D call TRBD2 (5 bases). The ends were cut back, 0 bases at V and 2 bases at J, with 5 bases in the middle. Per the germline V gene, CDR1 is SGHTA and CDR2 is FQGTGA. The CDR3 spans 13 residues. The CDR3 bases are TGTGCCAGCAGCTTAACGCGGGCCTACGAGCAGTACTTC. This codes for CASSLTRAYEQYF.

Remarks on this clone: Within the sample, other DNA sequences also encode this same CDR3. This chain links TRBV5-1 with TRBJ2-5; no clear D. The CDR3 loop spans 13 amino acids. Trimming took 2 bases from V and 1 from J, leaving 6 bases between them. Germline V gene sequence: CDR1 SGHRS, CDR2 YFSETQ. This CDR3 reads CASSLVGQETQYF. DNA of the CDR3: TGCGCCAGCAGCTTAGTGGGCCAAGAGACCCAGTACTTC.

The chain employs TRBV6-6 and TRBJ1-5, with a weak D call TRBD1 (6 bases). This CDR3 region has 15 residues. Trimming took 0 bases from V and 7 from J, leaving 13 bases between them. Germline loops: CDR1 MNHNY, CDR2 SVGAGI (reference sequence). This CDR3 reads CASSYSPKGGQPQHF. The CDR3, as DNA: TGTGCCAGCAGTTACTCCCCGAAAGGGGGACAGCCCCAGCATTTT.

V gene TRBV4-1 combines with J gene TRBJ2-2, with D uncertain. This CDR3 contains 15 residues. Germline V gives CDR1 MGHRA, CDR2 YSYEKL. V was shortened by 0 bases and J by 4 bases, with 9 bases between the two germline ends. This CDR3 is CASSQDPVRTGELFF. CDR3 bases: TGCGCCAGCAGCCAAGATCCCGTGCGCACCGGGGAGCTGTTTTTT.

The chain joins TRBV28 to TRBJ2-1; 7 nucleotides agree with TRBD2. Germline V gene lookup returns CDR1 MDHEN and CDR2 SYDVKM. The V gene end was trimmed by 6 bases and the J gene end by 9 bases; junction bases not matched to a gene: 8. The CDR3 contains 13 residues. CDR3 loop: CASRRTRSFEQFF. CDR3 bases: TGTGCCAGCAGACGGACTAGATCGTTTGAGCAGTTCTTC.

In DNA form, the CDR3 reads TGTGCCACCCTTAACGGCGTACAAGAGACCCAGTACTTC. Amino acid sequence: CATLNGVQETQYF. The V gene is TRBV10-3, the J gene TRBJ2-5; D remains ambiguous. The CDR3 length is 13 residues. CDR1 and CDR2 (germline): ENHRY, SYGVKD. Between the trimmed V and J ends, which lost 10 bases and 2 bases, there was a span of 14 bases.